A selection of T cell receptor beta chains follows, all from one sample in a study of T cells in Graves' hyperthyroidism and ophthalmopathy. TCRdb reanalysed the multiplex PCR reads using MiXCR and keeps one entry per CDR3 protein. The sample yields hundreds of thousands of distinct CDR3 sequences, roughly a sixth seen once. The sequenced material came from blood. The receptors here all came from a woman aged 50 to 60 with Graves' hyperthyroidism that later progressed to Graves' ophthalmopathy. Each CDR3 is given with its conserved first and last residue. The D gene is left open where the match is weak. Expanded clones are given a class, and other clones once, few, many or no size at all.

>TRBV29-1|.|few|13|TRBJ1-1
CSVEGGGTTEAFF
TGCAGCGTTGAAGGAGGGGGAACGACTGAAGCTTTCTTT
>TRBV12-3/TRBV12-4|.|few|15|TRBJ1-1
CASSFSSRENTEAFF
TGTGCCAGCAGTTTTAGCAGCAGGGAGAACACTGAAGCTTTCTTT
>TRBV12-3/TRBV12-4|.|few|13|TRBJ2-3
CASLTVGTDTQYF
TGTGCCAGTCTTACTGTTGGCACAGATACGCAGTATTTT
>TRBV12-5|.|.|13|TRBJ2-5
CASGPPGTETQYF
TGTGCTAGTGGCCCCCCAGGGACAGAGACCCAGTACTTC
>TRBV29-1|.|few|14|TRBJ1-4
CSVDAGSSNEKLFF
TGCAGCGTTGACGCTGGGTCATCTAATGAAAAACTGTTTTTT
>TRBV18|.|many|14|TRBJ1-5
CASSPSGGEQPQHF
TGTGCCAGCTCACCATCTGGTGGTGAACAGCCCCAGCATTTT
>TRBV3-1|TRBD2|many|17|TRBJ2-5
CASSQDLPGLGGETQYF
TGTGCCAGCAGCCAAGATTTGCCGGGACTAGGGGGGGAGACCCAGTACTTC
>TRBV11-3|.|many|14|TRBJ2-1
CASSLWYNNNEQFF
TGTGCCAGCAGCTTATGGTACAACAACAATGAGCAGTTCTTC
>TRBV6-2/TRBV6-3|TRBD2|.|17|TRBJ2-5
CASSYGSLGGTQETQYF
TGTGCCAGCAGCTACGGTTCACTCGGGGGGACCCAAGAGACCCAGTACTTC
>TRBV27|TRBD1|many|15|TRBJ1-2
CASSLSIRGPHGYTF
TGTGCCAGCAGTTTATCGATCAGGGGGCCACATGGCTACACCTTC
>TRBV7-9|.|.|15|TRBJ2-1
CASSFRQALYNEQFF
TGTGCCAGCAGCTTCAGACAGGCTCTTTACAATGAGCAGTTCTTC
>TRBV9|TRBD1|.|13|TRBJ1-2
CASSVVTGGGYTF
TGTGCCAGCAGCGTAGTAACAGGGGGTGGCTACACCTTC
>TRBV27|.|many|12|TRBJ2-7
CASISQEAEQYF
TGTGCCAGCATCTCGCAGGAGGCCGAGCAGTACTTC
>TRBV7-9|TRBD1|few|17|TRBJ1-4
CASSSDRGREFGEKLFF
TGTGCCAGCAGCTCTGACAGGGGGCGCGAGTTTGGTGAAAAACTGTTTTTT
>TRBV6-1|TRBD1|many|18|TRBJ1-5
CASSDHRGPTFGNQPQHF
TGTGCCAGCAGTGACCACAGGGGACCGACCTTTGGCAATCAGCCCCAGCATTTT